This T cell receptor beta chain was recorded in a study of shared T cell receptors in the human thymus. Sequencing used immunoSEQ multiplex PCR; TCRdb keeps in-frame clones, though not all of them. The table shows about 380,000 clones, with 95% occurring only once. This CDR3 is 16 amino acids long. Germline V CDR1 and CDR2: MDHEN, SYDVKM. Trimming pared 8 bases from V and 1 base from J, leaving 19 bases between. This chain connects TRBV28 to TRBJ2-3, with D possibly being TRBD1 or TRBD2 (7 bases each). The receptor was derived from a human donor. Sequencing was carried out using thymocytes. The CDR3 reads CASDRTGGQRTDTQYF. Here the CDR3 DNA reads TGTGCCAGCGATCGTACGGGGGGACAGCGCACAGATACGCAGTATTTT.